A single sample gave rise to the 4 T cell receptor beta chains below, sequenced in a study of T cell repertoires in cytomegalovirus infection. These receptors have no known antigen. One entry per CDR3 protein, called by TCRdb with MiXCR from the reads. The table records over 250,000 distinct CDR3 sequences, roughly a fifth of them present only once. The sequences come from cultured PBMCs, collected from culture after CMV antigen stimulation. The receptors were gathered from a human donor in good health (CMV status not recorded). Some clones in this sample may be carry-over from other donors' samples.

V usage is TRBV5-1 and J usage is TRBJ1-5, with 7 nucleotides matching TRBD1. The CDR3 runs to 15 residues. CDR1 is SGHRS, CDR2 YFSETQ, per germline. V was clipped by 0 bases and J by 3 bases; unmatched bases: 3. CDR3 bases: TGCGCCAGCAGCTTGGGGCAGGGGGACAATCAGCCCCAGCATTTT. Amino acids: CASSLGQGDNQPQHF.

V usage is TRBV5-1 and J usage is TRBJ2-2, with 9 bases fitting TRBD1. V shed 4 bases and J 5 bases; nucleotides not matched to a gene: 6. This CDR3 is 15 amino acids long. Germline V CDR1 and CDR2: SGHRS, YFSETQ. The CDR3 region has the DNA TGCGCCAGCAGCCCGGGGACAGGGTGGACCGGGGAGCTGTTTTTT. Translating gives CASSPGTGWTGELFF.

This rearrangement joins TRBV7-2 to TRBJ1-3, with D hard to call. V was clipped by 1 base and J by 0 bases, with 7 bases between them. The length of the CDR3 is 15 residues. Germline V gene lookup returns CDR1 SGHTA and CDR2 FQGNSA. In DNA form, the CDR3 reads TGTGCCAGCAGCTTAGTGACGTCCTCTGGAAACACCATATATTTT. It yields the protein CASSLVTSSGNTIYF.

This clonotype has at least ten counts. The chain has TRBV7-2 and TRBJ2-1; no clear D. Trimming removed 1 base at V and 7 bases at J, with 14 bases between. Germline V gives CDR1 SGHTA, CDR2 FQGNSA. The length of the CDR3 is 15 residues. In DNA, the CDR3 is TGTGCCAGCAGCTTAGAGGCGGTGGGCAGGAATGAGCAGTTCTTC. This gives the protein CASSLEAVGRNEQFF.